The present T cell receptor (beta chain) was sequenced within a study of cytomegalovirus exposure and HLA in healthy donors. Study results and caveats: A few CMV-associated chains proved CMV antigen-specific in vitro. Later genetic work tied a missense DCLRE1C variant to beta-chain V and J trimming. Several of the most significant clusters appeared, in a later analysis, to be linked to common viral pathogens.

This clone was seen a few times. The target antigen is unknown. At one end, the junction sequence differs from germline, possibly due to a read error. Different DNA sequences within this sample yield the same CDR3. Vbeta (60) and Jbeta (13) primers were used in the PCR. Assay used: immunoSEQ multiplex PCR; TCRdb lists only in-frame clones, some missing. The table shows 120,000 or so clones, with 72% occurring only once. The germline gives CDR1 SGHVS, CDR2 FQNEAQ. The CDR3 length is 13 residues. This rearrangement joins TRBV7-8 to TRBJ2-7; maybe TRBD1 (6 bases). Source material: PBMCs. This sequence originates from a man aged 30-40 years in good health and CMV-seronegative. The chain's CDR3 is CASRQGPAYEQYF. The CDR3 coding sequence is TGTGCTAGCAGGCAGGGGCCGGCATACGAGCAGTACTTC. The full variable domain, completed using reference TRBV7-8 and TRBJ2-7, is GAGVSQSPRYKVAKRGQDVALRCDPISGHVSLFWYQQALGQGPEFLTYFQNEAQLDKSGLPSDRFFAERPEGSVSTLKIQRTQQEDSAVYLCASRQGPAYEQYFGPGTRLTVT.